The clone carrying this TCR beta chain was observed a handful of times. Its target is not known. The identical CDR3 is also encoded by other nucleotide sequences in the sample. This record belongs to a study of shared clonotypes between healthy human individuals. Assay runs were performed at deep level. Some clones are missing from TCRdb's copy, which holds only in-frame ones; the method was immunoSEQ multiplex PCR. Of over 2 million clones listed, roughly 94% are singletons. CD45RO-negative, CCR7-selected cells formed the naive CD8 fraction, which excluded terminally differentiated effector memory CD45RA+ cells. CDR1 and CDR2 (germline): SQVTM, ANQGSEA. V was trimmed by 6 bases and J by 1 base, leaving 6 bases between them. The length of the CDR3 is 11 residues. Study-wide results and caveats: The study drew on few donors, limiting represented genetic and exposure-history diversity. Clonotype sharing among donors, it was expected, would be affected by sequencing depth.

This TCR derives from a man between 18 and 35 years old in good health. Input material: naive CD8+ T cells sorted from blood. This chain uses TRBV29-1 with TRBJ1-2; D perhaps matches TRBD1 (6 bases). The CDR3: CSVDSNYGYTF. The CDR3 DNA reads as TGCAGCGTGGACAGTAACTATGGCTACACCTTC.